One T cell receptor (beta chain) is described in this entry. The sample is drawn from a study of blood T cells in healthy people across ages. Per germline, CDR1 LGHDT and CDR2 YNNKEL (reference sequence). The CDR3 has 16 residues. Combining a sample-barcoded 5' primer with a J-beta primer mix, a second PCR ran for roughly 7 to 11 cycles. TCRdb reanalysed the 5' RACE reads using MiXCR and keeps one entry per CDR3 protein. The repertoire includes nearly 800,000 distinct CDR3 sequences, 20% to 25% of them detected once, and under 4.5% sits in the top ten. These data also formed part of another study, on T cells of mothers and their children.

Input material: blood. The chain is built from TRBV3-1 and TRBJ2-5, with 14 bases identical to TRBD2. The J call may be mistaken, given a closer DNA end match to TRBJ2-1. The TCR was taken from a boy younger than 18 in good health. CDR3 nucleotides: TGTGCCAGCAGCCTCGGGACTAGCGGGAGTTTGGATGAGCAGTTCTTC. Translated: CASSLGTSGSLDEQFF.